This entry is about one T cell receptor beta chain. Its cognate antigen is unknown. Each TCR beta library was made by quantitative 5'-RACE that incorporated molecular barcodes. MiXCR, run by TCRdb on the 5' RACE reads, gives a single entry per CDR3 protein. In the table there are approximately 550,000 distinct CDR3 sequences, 10% to 15% of which are singletons. These data are taken from a study of CD8 T cells in ankylosing spondylitis. This CDR3 is 15 amino acids long. V gave up 0 bases and J gave up 2 bases, with 10 bases separating them. Germline V gives CDR1 LGHNA, CDR2 YNFKEQ. Findings and limits, study-wide: Ankylosing spondylitis blood appeared to be characterized by a TCR beta motif of under 10 highly homologous variants. As for the disease-linked clones, they showed a CD8+ phenotype and occurred at relatively low frequencies in peripheral blood. A number of the motif variants had already been described in reactive arthritis synovial fluid and blood. Reportedly, matched ankylosing spondylitis synovial fluid was significantly enriched for disease-linked clones.

The material sequenced was blood, either unsorted or a sorted T cell fraction (not recorded which). This rearrangement joins TRBV4-2 to TRBJ2-5; perhaps TRBD2 as D (6 bases). The source is a male donor with ankylosing spondylitis. The DNA for the CDR3 is TGTGCCAGCAGCCAAGATAGGCTAGCGCAAGAGACCCAGTACTTC. Translating it yields CASSQDRLAQETQYF.